This T cell receptor (beta chain) was retrieved from a study of vaccination and CD4 T cells after COVID-19. Study in general: The post-vaccine samples came a median roughly 79 days after dose two (range 14 to 241).

The CDR3 covers 15 residues. Trimming removed 2 bases from V and 3 bases from J, with 13 bases in between. The V gene's germline CDR1 is LGHNA and CDR2 YSLEER. The Oncomine TCR Beta short-read assay was applied to DNA of cultured CD4+ T cells. TCRdb itself ran the PCR reads through MiXCR, one entry per CDR3 protein. The data hold more than 15,000 distinct CDR3 sequences, with roughly 45% observed a single time. Treatment described: 10-day PBMC culture with coronavirus spike peptide pools or control peptides (ViraFEST assay). Before TCRs were sequenced, ViraFEST expanded antigen-specific T cells with peptide pools. Fresh replacement IL-2 medium substituted for half the medium on days 3 and 7. As concerns this clonotype: Its antigen is as yet unknown.

The V gene is TRBV4-3, the J gene TRBJ2-5; D may be TRBD1 (6 bases). The sample consisted of CD4+ T cells from blood, cultured in vitro. This clonotype originated in a human donor who had recovered from COVID-19. The CDR3 DNA is TGCGCCAGCAGCCAAAGGGGGTCCGGGGAAGAGACCCAGTACTTC. Amino acid sequence: CASSQRGSGEETQYF.